This is a list of T cell receptor beta chains from one sample in a study of early T cells in non-severe SARS-CoV-2 infection. TCRdb independently ran MiXCR on the 5' RACE reads; one entry per CDR3 protein. The sample contains about 76,000 distinct CDR3 sequences, about 11% of which appear only once. The specimen sequenced was whole blood. The source of these receptors is an adult who was a healthcare worker with PCR-confirmed SARS-CoV-2 infection or an uninfected control (not recorded which). Both conserved end residues are part of each CDR3. Fields, in order: V gene, D gene, J gene, CDR3 length, clone size, CDR3 DNA, CDR3 protein. The D gene is left open where the match is weak. Only part of the rows carry a size: once, few, many, or a class if the clone is expanded.

v_call: TRBV19
d_call: -
j_call: TRBJ2-5
cdr3_length: 17
clone_size: few
cdr3_nt: TGTGCCAGTAGTAAGCGGACTACCTCAGTTGGGGTCGAGACCCAGTACTTC
cdr3_aa: CASSKRTTSVGVETQYF

v_call: TRBV7-2
d_call: TRBD2
j_call: TRBJ2-7
cdr3_length: 17
clone_size: medium-sized
cdr3_nt: TGTGCCAGCAGCTCCGTCCCCAGCGGGGGGCTCTCAGGAGAGCAGTACTTC
cdr3_aa: CASSSVPSGGLSGEQYF

v_call: TRBV12-3/TRBV12-4
d_call: -
j_call: TRBJ2-3
cdr3_length: 17
clone_size: few
cdr3_nt: TGTGCCAGCAGTCGCCTTCATGGGCGGACGAGCACAGATACGCAGTATTTT
cdr3_aa: CASSRLHGRTSTDTQYF

v_call: TRBV18
d_call: -
j_call: TRBJ2-1
cdr3_length: 17
clone_size: many
cdr3_nt: TGTGCCAGCTCATCTCTCGCACCGGGGGGCACCTACAATGAGCAGTTCTTC
cdr3_aa: CASSSLAPGGTYNEQFF

v_call: TRBV25-1
d_call: TRBD2
j_call: TRBJ2-3
cdr3_length: 16
clone_size: few
cdr3_nt: TGTGCCGTGAACCTCCCGACTAGCGGGGGTGTAGATACGCAGTATTTT
cdr3_aa: CAVNLPTSGGVDTQYF

v_call: TRBV7-2
d_call: TRBD1
j_call: TRBJ1-1
cdr3_length: 13
clone_size: -
cdr3_nt: TGTGCCAGCAGCCGCTCAGGGGGTACTGAAGCTTTCTTT
cdr3_aa: CASSRSGGTEAFF

v_call: TRBV5-1
d_call: -
j_call: TRBJ1-1
cdr3_length: 13
clone_size: many
cdr3_nt: TGCGCCAGCAGCTTAGGGGGGGACACTGAAGCTTTCTTT
cdr3_aa: CASSLGGDTEAFF

v_call: TRBV20-1
d_call: -
j_call: TRBJ1-1
cdr3_length: 12
clone_size: many
cdr3_nt: TGCAGTGCTCAGGAAAGGAACACTGAAGCTTTCTTT
cdr3_aa: CSAQERNTEAFF

v_call: TRBV7-6
d_call: -
j_call: TRBJ1-5
cdr3_length: 15
clone_size: few
cdr3_nt: TGTGCCAGCAGCCCAGGACGGGGGCCGAATCAGCCCCAGCATTTT
cdr3_aa: CASSPGRGPNQPQHF

v_call: TRBV3-1
d_call: -
j_call: TRBJ1-5
cdr3_length: 16
clone_size: many
cdr3_nt: TGTGCCAGCAGCCAAGGGGGGGTACTGGGCAATCAGCCCCAGCATTTT
cdr3_aa: CASSQGGVLGNQPQHF

v_call: TRBV3-1
d_call: -
j_call: TRBJ1-1
cdr3_length: 15
clone_size: many
cdr3_nt: TGTGCCAGCAGCCAAGTCGGGCACCTGAACACTGAAGCTTTCTTT
cdr3_aa: CASSQVGHLNTEAFF

v_call: TRBV29-1
d_call: -
j_call: TRBJ1-1
cdr3_length: 13
clone_size: -
cdr3_nt: TGCAGCGCTTCGACAGGCCTGAACACTGAAGCTTTCTTT
cdr3_aa: CSASTGLNTEAFF

v_call: TRBV5-1
d_call: -
j_call: TRBJ2-1
cdr3_length: 11
clone_size: many
cdr3_nt: TGCGCCAGCGGGGGGTACAATGAGCAGTTCTTC
cdr3_aa: CASGGYNEQFF

v_call: TRBV12-3/TRBV12-4
d_call: -
j_call: TRBJ2-7
cdr3_length: 14
clone_size: few
cdr3_nt: TGTGCCAGCAGTTCACAAGGAGGGCCCTACGAGCAGTACTTC
cdr3_aa: CASSSQGGPYEQYF

v_call: TRBV20-1
d_call: TRBD1
j_call: TRBJ1-2
cdr3_length: 15
clone_size: -
cdr3_nt: TGCAGTGCTAACCGGGACAGCGGGCAATATGATGGCTACACCTTC
cdr3_aa: CSANRDSGQYDGYTF

v_call: TRBV12-3/TRBV12-4
d_call: TRBD1
j_call: TRBJ1-6
cdr3_length: 16
clone_size: many
cdr3_nt: TGTGCCAGCAGTCCCGGGACAGTGGATTATAATTCACCCCTCCACTTT
cdr3_aa: CASSPGTVDYNSPLHF

v_call: TRBV6-2/TRBV6-3
d_call: TRBD1
j_call: TRBJ2-7
cdr3_length: 15
clone_size: few
cdr3_nt: TGTGCCAGCAGTTTCAAAGGACAGGGGCGATACGAGCAGTACTTC
cdr3_aa: CASSFKGQGRYEQYF

v_call: TRBV4-3
d_call: -
j_call: TRBJ1-2
cdr3_length: 17
clone_size: -
cdr3_nt: TGCGCCAGCAGCCAAGATAAGGGACTCGTAGCAGGGTATGGCTACACCTTC
cdr3_aa: CASSQDKGLVAGYGYTF

v_call: TRBV7-3
d_call: TRBD2
j_call: TRBJ2-1
cdr3_length: 21
clone_size: many
cdr3_nt: TGTGCCAGCAGCTTAACCCGTAGCGGGGGGTTCCATAGTGACGGGGGCACTGAGCAGTTCTTC
cdr3_aa: CASSLTRSGGFHSDGGTEQFF

v_call: TRBV30
d_call: TRBD2
j_call: TRBJ2-7
cdr3_length: 18
clone_size: many
cdr3_nt: TGTGCCTGGAGTTCCCCCGGGTCGGGACTAGCGGAAAAATACGAGCAGTACTTC
cdr3_aa: CAWSSPGSGLAEKYEQYF

v_call: TRBV27
d_call: -
j_call: TRBJ1-1
cdr3_length: 13
clone_size: -
cdr3_nt: TGTGCCAGCAGTTCGCGGGCGAACACTGAAGCTTTCTTT
cdr3_aa: CASSSRANTEAFF

v_call: TRBV20-1
d_call: -
j_call: TRBJ2-1
cdr3_length: 13
clone_size: -
cdr3_nt: TGCAGTGCGAAGGGAGCAGTGTACAATGAGCAGTTCTTC
cdr3_aa: CSAKGAVYNEQFF

v_call: TRBV5-1
d_call: -
j_call: TRBJ2-6
cdr3_length: 14
clone_size: -
cdr3_nt: TGCGCCAGCAGGGACACCTCTGGGGCCAACGTCCTGACTTTC
cdr3_aa: CASRDTSGANVLTF

v_call: TRBV5-6
d_call: -
j_call: TRBJ1-6
cdr3_length: 14
clone_size: many
cdr3_nt: TGTGCCAGCAGCTCGGACGTCTATAATTCACCCCTCCACTTT
cdr3_aa: CASSSDVYNSPLHF

v_call: TRBV27
d_call: -
j_call: TRBJ2-3
cdr3_length: 15
clone_size: many
cdr3_nt: TGTGCCAGCAAGGTTGGAGGGGACGGACCAGATACGCAGTATTTT
cdr3_aa: CASKVGGDGPDTQYF

v_call: TRBV2
d_call: -
j_call: TRBJ2-2
cdr3_length: 12
clone_size: -
cdr3_nt: TGTGCCCACAGGAGGGACACCGGGGAGCTGTTTTTT
cdr3_aa: CAHRRDTGELFF

v_call: TRBV7-3
d_call: -
j_call: TRBJ2-3
cdr3_length: 15
clone_size: many
cdr3_nt: TGTGCCAGCAGCTTATTACCTTACCACACAGATACGCAGTATTTT
cdr3_aa: CASSLLPYHTDTQYF

v_call: TRBV11-2
d_call: -
j_call: TRBJ2-3
cdr3_length: 16
clone_size: -
cdr3_nt: TGTGCCAGCAGCTCACTTCTAGTTGGGGCCACAGATACGCAGTATTTT
cdr3_aa: CASSSLLVGATDTQYF

v_call: TRBV20-1
d_call: -
j_call: TRBJ2-2
cdr3_length: 15
clone_size: few
cdr3_nt: TGCAGTGCTAGAGCAGGGGTGAAAACCACCGGGGAGCTGTTTTTT
cdr3_aa: CSARAGVKTTGELFF

v_call: TRBV6-1
d_call: TRBD1
j_call: TRBJ1-2
cdr3_length: 13
clone_size: few
cdr3_nt: TGTGCCAGCAGTGAGACAGGGGGCTATGGCTACACCTTC
cdr3_aa: CASSETGGYGYTF

v_call: TRBV20-1
d_call: -
j_call: TRBJ1-1
cdr3_length: 14
clone_size: few
cdr3_nt: TGCAGTGCTCCACCGGCCGGGAGGAACACTGAAGCTTTCTTT
cdr3_aa: CSAPPAGRNTEAFF

v_call: TRBV11-3
d_call: TRBD1
j_call: TRBJ1-1
cdr3_length: 14
clone_size: many
cdr3_nt: TGTGCCAGCAGCATGGGGACAGTGAACACTGAAGCTTTCTTT
cdr3_aa: CASSMGTVNTEAFF

v_call: TRBV6-2/TRBV6-3
d_call: -
j_call: TRBJ2-2
cdr3_length: 14
clone_size: few
cdr3_nt: TGTGCCAGCAGGGGCAGGGGCCAGGTCGGGGAGCTGTTTTTT
cdr3_aa: CASRGRGQVGELFF

v_call: TRBV5-5
d_call: -
j_call: TRBJ2-3
cdr3_length: 14
clone_size: few
cdr3_nt: TGTGCCAGCAGCTTGGGGCATCTCGCAGATACGCAGTATTTT
cdr3_aa: CASSLGHLADTQYF

v_call: TRBV29-1
d_call: -
j_call: TRBJ2-1
cdr3_length: 11
clone_size: many
cdr3_nt: TGCAGCGTTCGACATCCGGATGAGCAGTTCTTC
cdr3_aa: CSVRHPDEQFF

v_call: TRBV29-1
d_call: -
j_call: TRBJ1-1
cdr3_length: 13
clone_size: -
cdr3_nt: TGCAGCGTTGGGGACGCTAGGAACACTGAAGCTTTCTTT
cdr3_aa: CSVGDARNTEAFF